Below are 6 T cell receptor beta chains sequenced from a single sample in a study of control samples from healthy donors and cancer patients. Clones were sequenced by immunoSEQ multiplex PCR, and TCRdb holds only the in-frame ones, with some missing. Of 98,000 or so clones listed, 79% are singletons. Sequences were obtained from blood. These receptor sequences come from a woman aged 25 to 39 in good health.

The chain carries TRBV12-5 and TRBJ1-2, with unresolved D. Germline V gene sequence: CDR1 LGHNT, CDR2 FRNRAP. Trimming took 3 bases from V and 4 from J, leaving 12 bases between them. This CDR3 has 14 amino acids. CDR3 sequence: CASGFGRMSYGYTF. The CDR3 DNA follows: TGTGCTAGTGGTTTTGGGAGGATGAGCTATGGCTACACCTTC.

This chain links TRBV7-7 with TRBJ2-5, with a weak D call TRBD1 (5 bases). V lost 6 bases to trimming and J lost 2 bases, with 16 bases between them. Germline CDR1 SSHAT, CDR2 FNYEAQ (reference sequence). The CDR3 runs to 15 residues. CDR3 DNA sequence: TGTGCCAGCAGAATCCACGGACACCTACAAGAGACCCAGTACTTC. Its protein is CASRIHGHLQETQYF.

The chain uses TRBV3-1 (or the pseudogene TRBV3-2) and TRBJ2-2; no definite D call. CDR1 is LGHDT and CDR2 is YNNKEL in the germline V gene (reference sequence). The V end lost 4 bases, the J end lost 3 bases, and 12 bases lay between the germline ends. The CDR3 has 15 amino acids. CDR3 sequence (DNA): TGTGCCAGCAGCCCTCGGGCAGGAGACACCGGGGAGCTGTTTTTT. This encodes CASSPRAGDTGELFF.

The chain uses TRBV29-1 and TRBJ1-5, with 9 nucleotides matching TRBD1. The CDR3 consists of 15 residues. Germline assignment: CDR1 SQVTM and CDR2 ANQGSEA. After removal of 2 bases from V and 0 bases from J, the junction contained 2 bases not matched to a gene. The chain's CDR3 is CSVERTGVSNQPQHF. The CDR3 coding sequence is TGCAGCGTTGAAAGGACAGGGGTTAGCAATCAGCCCCAGCATTTT.

The genes are TRBV7-9 and TRBJ2-7; 9 nucleotides match TRBD1. Germline trimming cut 5 bases from V and 6 bases from J; bases unmatched to any gene: 8. Germline V lookup: CDR1 SEHNR, CDR2 FQNEAQ (reference sequence). The CDR3 spans 14 residues. DNA of the CDR3: TGTGCCAGCAGCCCCCCGGGACAGGGAAGCGAGCAGTACTTC. Its protein product is CASSPPGQGSEQYF.

By frequency in the sample, this clone is medium-sized. The V and J genes are TRBV7-2 and TRBJ1-5, with 7 bases identical to TRBD1. Trimming at V came to 5 bases and at J to 2 bases, leaving 3 bases not matched to a gene. The germline CDR1 and CDR2 sequences are SGHTA and FQGNSA. The CDR3 is made up of 14 amino acids. CDR3 loop: CASSPTGGNQPQHF. CDR3 DNA: TGTGCCAGCAGCCCCACAGGGGGCAATCAGCCCCAGCATTTT.